Shown below are 7 T cell receptor beta chains from a single sample sequenced in a study of T cell repertoires in cytomegalovirus infection. Each CDR3 protein is one row after TCRdb ran MiXCR on the reads. Among approximately 730,000 distinct CDR3 sequences listed, under 35% were seen once. Antigens for these TCRs are unknown. The sample consisted of cultured CD8+ T cells from PBMCs, taken from culture after CMV antigen stimulation. Every receptor here comes from a human donor in good health (CMV status not recorded). Some clones in this sample may be carry-over from other donors' samples.

This clonotype occurred many times. The V and J genes are TRBV7-8 and TRBJ1-4, with 7 bases that match TRBD1. The germline CDR1 and CDR2 sequences are SGHVS and FQNEAQ. The CDR3 contains 14 residues. Trimming at V came to 4 bases and at J to 10 bases, leaving 9 bases not matched to a gene. DNA of the CDR3: TGTGCCAGCAGCTCCAGGGGGGTTGTGGGAAAACTGTTTTTT. Its translation: CASSSRGVVGKLFF. Drawing the rest from reference TRBV7-8 and TRBJ1-4, the complete variable domain is GAGVSQSPRYKVAKRGQDVALRCDPISGHVSLFWYQQALGQGPEFLTYFQNEAQLDKSGLPSDRFFAERPEGSVSTLKIQRTQQEDSAVYLCASSSRGVVGKLFFGSGTQLSVL.

The chain is built from TRBV2 and TRBJ2-5; D is possibly TRBD1 (5 bases). Looked up from germline, CDR1 is SNHLY and CDR2 is FYNNEI. V lost 3 bases, J lost 2 bases, and 10 bases lay in between. The CDR3 runs to 14 residues. CDR3 DNA: TGTGCCAGCAGTGATAGTACAGGTCAAGAGACCCAGTACTTC. Its protein is CASSDSTGQETQYF.

This clonotype was recorded at least ten times. The J gene is TRBJ2-5, the V gene TRBV7-2; 13 bases are shared with TRBD2. This CDR3 has 15 amino acids. Germline CDR1 SGHTA, CDR2 FQGNSA. With 5 bases clipped from V and 4 bases from J, the junction kept 4 bases outside the gene matches. The CDR3: CASSPLAGGLETQYF. CDR3 in DNA: TGTGCCAGCAGCCCACTAGCGGGGGGGCTAGAGACCCAGTACTTC.

This clonotype was counted only a few times. The chain employs TRBV25-1 and TRBJ1-1; D gene unclear. The CDR3 loop spans 13 amino acids. V shed 4 bases and J shed 4 bases, with 10 bases lying between them. The germline V gene has CDR1 MGHDK and CDR2 SYGVNS. CDR3 nucleotides: TGTGCCAGCAGTGTTGACCTTCGCACTGAAGCTTTCTTT. It specifies CASSVDLRTEAFF.

This chain links TRBV7-9 with TRBJ2-5; perhaps TRBD2 as D (5 bases). This CDR3 has 14 amino acids. The germline CDR1 and CDR2 sequences are SEHNR and FQNEAQ (reference sequence). Trimming cost V 5 bases and J 5 bases, with 15 bases left between them. Here the CDR3 reads CASSPRELEETQYF. The CDR3 DNA reads TGTGCCAGCAGCCCGAGGGAGCTGGAGGAGACCCAGTACTTC.

This clonotype occurred a few times. V usage is TRBV3-1 and J usage is TRBJ2-4, with D hard to call. Trimming stripped 0 bases from V and 1 base from J, with 10 bases between. Germline V gene sequence: CDR1 LGHDT, CDR2 YNNKEL (reference sequence). This CDR3 has 16 residues. For the CDR3, the DNA is TGTGCCAGCAGCCAAGAATACGGAACTGCCAAAAACATTCAGTACTTC. Translating it yields CASSQEYGTAKNIQYF.

This clonotype was seen a few times. The V call is TRBV7-6, the J call TRBJ2-6; D unclear. This CDR3 is built from 14 residues. Germline V gene data show CDR1 as SGHVS and CDR2 as FNYEAQ. V was shortened by 10 bases and J by 6 bases, with 16 bases between the two germline ends. CDR3 DNA sequence: TGTGCCACCCGTCCGAAGGGTGCGGCCAACGTCCTGACTTTC. Translated, it gives CATRPKGAANVLTF.